The 25 T cell receptor beta chains listed next were all sequenced from one sample in a study of T cells expressing NK-cell markers. TCRdb reprocessed the 5' RACE reads; each CDR3 protein has one entry and no DNA is given. The sample data list some 460,000 distinct CDR3 sequences. Sequencing used blood T cells: a sorted CD56 or NKG2C T cell subset, CD4+ or CD8+ T cells, or bulk PBMC T cells (not recorded which). Receptors originate from a woman in her 50s in good health.

The chain recombines TRBV7-2 with TRBJ2-5; no DNA is available, so the TRBD1 call from TCRdb remains unchecked. This CDR3 is built from 13 residues. Germline CDR1 SGHTA, CDR2 FQGNSA. CDR3 residues: CASTTGIQETQYF.

The J gene is TRBJ2-5, the V gene TRBV12-3 or TRBV12-4; TCRdb designates TRBD1, a call that cannot be tested without DNA. This CDR3 has 16 amino acids. The CDR3 sequence is CASSLDRPGVQETQYF.

The chain carries TRBV10-1 and TRBJ2-2. The CDR3 consists of 14 residues. The germline V gene encodes CDR1 WNHNN and CDR2 SYGVQD (reference sequence). CDR3 amino acids: CASRGGSGTGELFF.

The gene calls are TRBV12-5 and TRBJ2-7. Germline V gene lookup returns CDR1 LGHNT and CDR2 FRNRAP. This CDR3 contains 12 residues. This CDR3 reads CASGLEYWSQYF. Filled out from reference TRBV12-5 and TRBJ2-7, the complete variable domain reads DARVTQTPRHKVTEMGQEVTMRCQPILGHNTVFWYRQTMMQGLELLAYFRNRAPLDDSGMPKDRFSAEMPDATLATLKIQPSEPRDSAVYFCASGLEYWSQYFGPGTRLTVT.

This chain joins TRBV29-1 and TRBJ1-2; TCRdb proposes TRBD1, but this gene call is untestable without DNA. Germline loops: CDR1 SQVTM, CDR2 ANQGSEA. The CDR3 length is 13 residues. The CDR3 region is CSVAARGGYGYTF.

The chain combines TRBV29-1 with TRBJ2-1. Germline V gene lookup returns CDR1 SQVTM and CDR2 ANQGSEA. The CDR3 covers 11 residues. CDR3: CSAGNHGEQFF.

V usage is TRBV20-1 and J usage is TRBJ2-1; TCRdb's D call, TRBD1, is unchecked because there is no DNA. Germline lookup yields CDR1 DFQATT and CDR2 SNEGSKA (reference sequence). The CDR3 consists of 11 residues. CDR3 protein: CSANPEREQFF.

V is TRBV7-7 and J is TRBJ2-3. CDR3 length: 12 residues. Per germline, CDR1 SSHAT and CDR2 FNYEAQ (reference sequence). Here the CDR3 reads CAGRPPTDTQYF.

CDR3 loop: CASSQEFLDGGQGVRNIQYF. The chain is built from TRBV4-2 and TRBJ2-4; without DNA, the TCRdb call of TRBD1 cannot be checked. Germline V CDR1 and CDR2: LGHNA, YNFKEQ. The CDR3 is 20 amino acids.

The chain uses TRBV12-3 or TRBV12-4 and TRBJ1-4; there is no DNA to check the TCRdb D call of TRBD1. This CDR3 has 13 amino acids. The CDR3 sequence is CASKPRVAEKLFF.

The rearrangement uses TRBV12-3 or TRBV12-4 and TRBJ2-1; TCRdb gives TRBD1 as the D gene, but with no DNA this cannot be confirmed. The CDR3 is 13 amino acids. The CDR3 loop reads CASSTGTYNEQFF.

CDR3 sequence reads: CSARDFAGIYGYTF. The V gene is TRBV20-1, the J gene TRBJ1-2; TCRdb's assignment of TRBD1 cannot be checked, as there is no DNA. Germline V gives CDR1 DFQATT, CDR2 SNEGSKA (reference sequence). The CDR3 has 14 amino acids.

The J gene is TRBJ1-1, the V gene TRBV12-3 or TRBV12-4; TCRdb indicates TRBD1, and absent DNA this call remains unverified. This CDR3 has 12 residues. This CDR3 reads CASSPGQSEAFF.

CDR3: CASSVEPGMSTYF. The chain joins TRBV9 to TRBJ2-7; the D call of TRBD1 rests on TCRdb alone, since no DNA is present to check it. The CDR3 covers 13 residues. Germline assignment: CDR1 SGDLS and CDR2 YYNGEE.

The chain links TRBV7-2 to TRBJ2-1; TCRdb names TRBD2, which stays unverified in the absence of DNA. The CDR3 has 16 amino acids. The germline CDR1 and CDR2 sequences are SGHTA and FQGNSA. The CDR3 loop reads CASSLDSGSLYNEQFF.

CDR3 protein: CASSFETSGIPREQFF. This chain connects TRBV5-1 to TRBJ2-1; without DNA, the TCRdb call of TRBD2 cannot be checked. The CDR3 is made up of 16 amino acids. From germline, CDR1 is SGHRS and CDR2 YFSETQ.

The chain carries TRBV7-8 and TRBJ1-1; TCRdb gives TRBD1 as the D gene, but with no DNA this cannot be confirmed. The CDR3 is made up of 17 amino acids. Germline CDR1 SGHVS, CDR2 FQNEAQ. CDR3 region: CASSTRDRVKMNTEAFF.

This chain uses TRBV11-2 with TRBJ2-1; without DNA, the TCRdb call of TRBD1 cannot be checked. This CDR3 spans 14 amino acids. Germline V gene data show CDR1 as SGHAT and CDR2 as FQNNGV. CDR3 loop: CASSQTGAGNEQFF.

The chain has TRBV16 and TRBJ1-5. Germline CDR1 reads KGHSY; CDR2 reads FQNENV. CDR3 length equals 15 residues. This CDR3 is CASSQSGLNNQPQHF. The entire variable domain, with the rest obtained from reference TRBV16 and TRBJ1-5, is as follows: GEEVAQTPKHLVRGEGQKAKLYCAPIKGHSYVFWYQQVLKNEFKFLISFQNENVFDETGMPKERFSAKCLPNSPCSLEIQATKLEDSAVYFCASSQSGLNNQPQHFGDGTRLSIL.

This chain joins TRBV29-1 and TRBJ2-2; the D call of TRBD1 rests on TCRdb alone, since no DNA is present to check it. CDR3 length: 14 amino acids. Germline assignment: CDR1 SQVTM and CDR2 ANQGSEA. CDR3 amino acids: CSVEVPGDTGELFF.

The chain uses TRBV7-2 and TRBJ2-5. CDR1 and CDR2 (germline): SGHTA, FQGNSA. This CDR3 region has 13 residues. The CDR3 sequence: CASSSNVLRGQYF.

This chain joins TRBV12-3 or TRBV12-4 and TRBJ2-7; absent DNA, TCRdb's TRBD1 call cannot be checked. The CDR3 sequence is 15 residues long. The CDR3 region is CASSLSTGGGYEQYF.

The V gene is TRBV12-3 or TRBV12-4, the J gene TRBJ1-2; checking the TCRdb D call of TRBD1 is not possible without DNA. This CDR3 is 14 amino acids long. This CDR3 reads CASADHGTLEGYTF.

This rearrangement joins TRBV5-4 to TRBJ1-4; checking the TCRdb D call of TRBD1 is not possible without DNA. Germline values: CDR1 SGHNT, CDR2 YYREEE (reference sequence). The length of the CDR3 is 13 residues. CDR3 sequence reads: CASSVTGIEKLFF.

J is TRBJ2-1 and V is TRBV15; TCRdb picks TRBD1, but there is no DNA to check that call. The CDR3 has 15 amino acids. Germline values: CDR1 LNHNV, CDR2 YYDKDF (reference sequence). CDR3 protein: CATSISQGVSNEQFF.